The 16 T cell receptor beta chains reported below all come from one sample, sequenced in a study of Ad26.COV2.S vaccination and SARS-CoV-2 variants. This table comes from immunoSEQ multiplex PCR, and its TCRdb copy is limited to in-frame clones, with some not included. The data show fewer than 600,000 clones, about nine tenths seen once. Sample treatment: roughly 18 received Ad26.COV2.S at low or high dose, single or two shots; about five received placebo; per-sample allocation not given. Sampling happened 63 days after the first vaccine or placebo injection. Sample: peripheral blood, taken in a trial of Ad26.COV2.S vaccine versus placebo. The receptor source for this set is a person aged 18-65 years who received the Ad26.COV2.S COVID-19 vaccine or a placebo.

J is TRBJ2-4 and V is TRBV5-1; TRBD1 agrees at 8 bases. Germline lookup yields CDR1 SGHRS and CDR2 YFSETQ. This CDR3 is 16 amino acids long. Losses at the gene ends were 2 bases for V and 0 bases for J; bases not matched to a gene: 4. The CDR3 is CASSLDRGLAKNIQYF. The CDR3 region has the DNA TGCGCCAGCAGCTTAGACAGGGGACTAGCCAAAAACATTCAGTACTTC. The entire variable domain, with the rest obtained from reference TRBV5-1 and TRBJ2-4, is as follows: KAGVTQTPRYLIKTRGQQVTLSCSPISGHRSVSWYQQTPGQGLQFLFEYFSETQRNKGNFPGRFSGRQFSNSRSEMNVSTLELGDSALYLCASSLDRGLAKNIQYFGAGTRLSVL.

The chain joins TRBV9 to TRBJ2-5; 9 bases match TRBD1. Trimming took 6 bases from V and 5 from J; bases not matched to a gene: 5. This CDR3 comprises 13 residues. Germline assignment: CDR1 SGDLS and CDR2 YYNGEE. This CDR3 reads CASTRTGDETQYF. The CDR3 coding sequence is TGTGCCAGCACCCGGACAGGGGATGAGACCCAGTACTTC.

CDR3 sequence reads: CASSLPTSRGELFF. CDR3 bases: TGTGCCAGCAGTCTCCCGACTAGCCGGGGGGAGCTGTTTTTT. This chain connects TRBV27 to TRBJ2-2; TRBD2 agrees at 7 bases. The CDR3 loop spans 14 amino acids. V lost 5 bases to trimming and J lost 8 bases; unmatched junction nucleotides: 8. The germline V gene encodes CDR1 MNHEY and CDR2 SMNVEV (reference sequence).

The rearrangement links TRBV18 to TRBJ2-7, with 10 bases identical to TRBD1. The germline CDR1 and CDR2 sequences are KGHSH and LQKENI. V lost 6 bases, J lost 5 bases, and 19 bases stayed unmatched. This CDR3 spans 18 amino acids. CDR3 sequence reads: CASSPLGTGAAGVDEQYF. The CDR3 region has the DNA TGTGCCAGCTCCCCTTTGGGGACAGGGGCCGCTGGGGTCGACGAGCAGTACTTC.

The rearrangement links TRBV5-1 to TRBJ2-1; no firm D call. The V end lost 0 bases, the J end lost 1 base, and 8 bases lay between the germline ends. The CDR3 is 15 residues long. Germline CDR1 and CDR2: SGHRS and YFSETQ. Here the CDR3 DNA reads TGCGCCAGCAGCTTGGTTAGCCTTTCCTACAATGAGCAGTTCTTC. Its protein is CASSLVSLSYNEQFF.

This chain joins TRBV5-1 and TRBJ2-6; no definite D call. There are 14 residues in the CDR3. The V gene lost 4 bases and the J gene lost 0 bases, with 5 bases spanning the gap. Germline lookup yields CDR1 SGHRS and CDR2 YFSETQ. The CDR3 DNA is TGCGCCAGCAGCGCAGACTCTGGGGCCAACGTCCTGACTTTC. Translated, it gives CASSADSGANVLTF.

The chain links TRBV5-1 to TRBJ1-4; TRBD1 matches at 7 bases. The CDR3 is made up of 15 amino acids. The germline gives CDR1 SGHRS, CDR2 YFSETQ. The ends lost 3 bases at V and 3 bases at J; junction bases unmatched: 5. The CDR3 nucleotides read TGCGCCAGCAGCTCGACAGGGATGGCTAATGAAAAACTGTTTTTT. It specifies CASSSTGMANEKLFF.

V usage is TRBV4-1 and J usage is TRBJ2-3; 14 nucleotides match TRBD2. Germline-derived CDR1 and CDR2 are MGHRA and YSYEKL. V lost 5 bases to trimming and J lost 2 bases; unmatched junction nucleotides: 12. CDR3 length: 19 residues. The CDR3 spells CASSKSLGTSGGITDTQYF. In DNA form, the CDR3 reads TGCGCCAGCAGCAAATCACTCGGGACTAGCGGGGGAATCACAGATACGCAGTATTTT.

This chain connects TRBV7-8 to TRBJ1-1; weak D call: TRBD1 (6 bases). There are 14 residues in the CDR3. The V and J ends lost 4 bases and 4 bases respectively, with 13 bases between them. CDR1 is SGHVS, CDR2 FQNEAQ, per germline. The CDR3 is CASSSQGGGTEAFF. The CDR3 DNA reads as TGTGCCAGCAGCTCACAGGGAGGGGGCACTGAAGCTTTCTTT.

The chain uses TRBV12-5 and TRBJ2-7; TRBD2 matches at 7 bases. The V gene end was trimmed by 2 bases and the J gene end by 6 bases; junction bases not matched to a gene: 1. Germline CDR1 is LGHNT and CDR2 is FRNRAP. The CDR3 extends over 12 amino acids. The CDR3 is CASGLSGGEQYF. CDR3 nucleotides: TGTGCTAGTGGTTTGTCGGGGGGCGAGCAGTACTTC.

The chain uses TRBV29-1 and TRBJ2-5; 7 bases map to TRBD1. The CDR3 spans 13 residues. V shed 6 bases and J 4 bases; nucleotides not matched to a gene: 8. CDR1 SQVTM and CDR2 ANQGSEA come from the germline V gene. The CDR3: CSVAGGVAETQYF. CDR3 coding DNA: TGCAGCGTCGCAGGGGGTGTAGCAGAGACCCAGTACTTC.

The gene calls are TRBV27 and TRBJ1-2; possibly TRBD1 for D (6 bases). This CDR3 has 15 residues. V gave up 6 bases and J gave up 4 bases, with 18 bases separating them. Per the germline V gene, CDR1 is MNHEY and CDR2 is SMNVEV (reference sequence). As DNA, the CDR3 is TGTGCCAGCAGACCTCAAACGACAGGCGGCTATGGCTACACCTTC. Encoded protein: CASRPQTTGGYGYTF.

This clone was observed a handful of times. The gene calls are TRBV6-5 and TRBJ2-7, with TRBD1 matching 7 bases. CDR3 length equals 12 residues. Germline V gene lookup returns CDR1 MNHEY and CDR2 SVGAGI. The trim removed 10 bases at V and 5 bases at J, leaving 8 bases unmatched. This CDR3 is CATTQGNHEQYF. DNA of the CDR3: TGTGCCACAACACAGGGGAACCACGAGCAGTACTTC.

This clone was found once. The chain couples TRBV30 to TRBJ1-5, with 7 bases lining up with TRBD1. V lost 0 bases to trimming and J lost 4 bases; unmatched junction nucleotides: 6. This CDR3 has 15 residues. Germline V gene sequence: CDR1 GTSNPN, CDR2 SVGIG (reference sequence). The CDR3 DNA follows: TGTGCCTGGAGTGTACAGGGGAGTGGGAATCAGCCCCAGCATTTT. Residues: CAWSVQGSGNQPQHF.

This chain links TRBV10-3 with TRBJ2-5, with a possible D match to TRBD1 (5 bases). This CDR3 is 13 amino acids long. The V end was cut by 8 bases, the J end by 4 bases, with 14 bases between. Germline assignment: CDR1 ENHRY and CDR2 SYGVKD. DNA for the CDR3: TGTGCCATCCGTGGCAGGGTGGGAGAGACCCAGTACTTC. It translates to CAIRGRVGETQYF.

The rearrangement joins TRBV10-3 to TRBJ1-1, with TRBD1 matching 8 bases. This CDR3 has 12 residues. The germline V gene has CDR1 ENHRY and CDR2 SYGVKD. The ends lost 11 bases at V and 1 base at J; junction bases unmatched: 3. The CDR3 nucleotides are TGTGCCTCAGGGACAGGGAACACTGAAGCTTTCTTT. It is translated as CASGTGNTEAFF.